The rows below give T cell receptor beta chains drawn from one sample of a study of T cell repertoires in cytomegalovirus infection. TCRdb re-derived calls from the reads in MiXCR, one entry per CDR3 protein. The data contain 200,000 to 300,000 distinct CDR3 sequences, approximately 9.2% of them singletons. Sequenced: PBMCs. The origin of the receptors is a human donor in good health (CMV status not recorded). Some clones in this sample may be carry-over from other donors' samples. Both conserved end residues are part of each CDR3. Each record gives: J gene, clone size, V gene, D gene, CDR3 DNA, CDR3 protein. The D gene is left open where the match is weak. Part of the rows lack a size; the others show once, few, many or a class for expanded clones.

TRBJ1-5 | many | TRBV10-3 | . | TGTGCCATCAGCGGGAGCGGGGGTGAGCCCCAGCATTTT | CAISGSGGEPQHF
TRBJ2-2 | many | TRBV7-2 | . | TGTGCCAGCAGCTACATCCCCACCGGGGAGCTGTTTTTT | CASSYIPTGELFF
TRBJ2-2 | many | TRBV6-5 | . | TGTGCCAGCAGGCGTTCCGGGACCCTGAACACCGGGGAGCTGTTTTTT | CASRRSGTLNTGELFF
TRBJ1-2 | many | TRBV7-2 | TRBD1 | TGTGCCAGCAGCGCTAGACAGGGAGATGGCTACACCTTC | CASSARQGDGYTF
TRBJ2-7 | many | TRBV6-6 | TRBD2 | TGTGCCAGCAGTTACTTAGCGGGAGCGCGCTCCTACGAGCAGTACTTC | CASSYLAGARSYEQYF
TRBJ1-1 | many | TRBV6-6 | TRBD1 | TGTGCCAGCAGTTACTCACAGGGGATAAGGACTGAAGCTTTCTTT | CASSYSQGIRTEAFF
TRBJ2-1 | . | TRBV7-9 | . | TGTGCCAGCAGCTTATTCATGGGCAATGAGCAGTTCTTC | CASSLFMGNEQFF
TRBJ2-6 | . | TRBV6-2/TRBV6-3 | . | TGTGCCAGCAGTTACGACGGCCGCACCCCTGGGGCCAACGTCCTGACTTTC | CASSYDGRTPGANVLTF
TRBJ2-7 | many | TRBV7-6 | . | TGTGCCAGCAGCTGGCTCCAGGGAGTAGGTGAGCAGTACTTC | CASSWLQGVGEQYF
TRBJ2-5 | . | TRBV7-2 | TRBD2 | TGTGCCAGCAGCTTGGTAGCGGGAGGAGAGACCCAGTACTTC | CASSLVAGGETQYF
TRBJ1-2 | many | TRBV7-2 | . | TGTGCCAGCAGCCCCCGGACGCCTAACTATGGCTACACCTTC | CASSPRTPNYGYTF
TRBJ2-7 | few | TRBV28 | . | TGTGCCAGCAGTTTATTTCAGATTTCCGGTTCCGAGCAGTACTTC | CASSLFQISGSEQYF
TRBJ2-7 | many | TRBV7-2 | . | TGTGCCAGCAGCTTAGTACAGCATAGCGCCTACGAGCAGTACTTC | CASSLVQHSAYEQYF
TRBJ2-1 | few | TRBV12-3/TRBV12-4 | . | TGTGCCAGCAGCCTAGCGTTTGAGCAGTTCTTC | CASSLAFEQFF
TRBJ2-7 | many | TRBV7-9 | TRBD1 | TGTGCCAGCAGCCCGGCCACAGGGGGGAACGAGCAGTACTTC | CASSPATGGNEQYF
TRBJ2-6 | many | TRBV7-2 | TRBD1 | TGTGCCAGCAGCTCCAGGGGGCCAGGGGCCAACGTCCTGACTTTC | CASSSRGPGANVLTF
TRBJ2-7 | few | TRBV30 | . | TGTGCCTGGAAACTAAGCCGGGATTCCTACGAGCAGTACTTC | CAWKLSRDSYEQYF
TRBJ2-7 | many | TRBV7-2 | TRBD1 | TGTGCCAGCAGTACAGGATACGGACAGGATACCTACGAGCAGTACTTC | CASSTGYGQDTYEQYF
TRBJ2-3 | . | TRBV5-1 | . | TGCGCCAGCAGCCTCGGGTTCGGAGATACGCAGTATTTT | CASSLGFGDTQYF
TRBJ1-5 | many | TRBV7-2 | . | TGTGCCAGCAGCTTACGGGGGGCGAATAGCAATCAGCCCCAGCATTTT | CASSLRGANSNQPQHF
TRBJ2-4 | . | TRBV2 | TRBD1 | TGTGCCAGCAGCGCAAGGACAGGGACTGAAAACATTCAGTACTTC | CASSARTGTENIQYF
TRBJ2-5 | few | TRBV7-2 | . | TGTGCCAGCAGCTCCCACTTCGGGGGGACCCAGTACTTC | CASSSHFGGTQYF
TRBJ2-7 | many | TRBV7-8 | . | TGTGCCAGCAGCTTACAGGCCAGAATCTACGAGCAGTACTTC | CASSLQARIYEQYF
TRBJ2-3 | many | TRBV6-2/TRBV6-3 | . | TGTGCCAGCAGTTACTCGTGGACAGACTACACAGATACGCAGTATTTT | CASSYSWTDYTDTQYF
TRBJ1-2 | many | TRBV5-4 | . | TGTGCCAGCAGCTCCAAAACAGGACTCTATGGCTACACCTTC | CASSSKTGLYGYTF
TRBJ2-3 | many | TRBV27 | TRBD1 | TGTGCCAGCAGCAGGACAGGGTACACAGATACGCAGTATTTT | CASSRTGYTDTQYF
TRBJ2-7 | few | TRBV7-2 | . | TGTGCCAGCAGCTTGGTCAAAAACTACGAGCAGTACTTC | CASSLVKNYEQYF
TRBJ2-5 | few | TRBV4-1 | . | TGCGCCAGCAGCCAAGGAGGGGGGGCGTACCAAGAGACCCAGTACTTC | CASSQGGGAYQETQYF
TRBJ1-5 | . | TRBV29-1 | TRBD1 | TGCAGCGTTTGCGCAGGGGGCGTCGATCAGCCCCAGCATTTT | CSVCAGGVDQPQHF
TRBJ2-2 | few | TRBV7-2 | . | TGTGCCAGCAGCTTATTTACAGGTCGCACCGGGGAGCTGTTTTTT | CASSLFTGRTGELFF
TRBJ1-3 | many | TRBV11-2 | . | TGTGCCAGCAGCCGCACCGGAGTGAACACCATATATTTT | CASSRTGVNTIYF
TRBJ1-1 | many | TRBV7-2 | . | TGTGCCAGCAGCCTCACGCGGGTCACTGAAGCTTTCTTT | CASSLTRVTEAFF
TRBJ2-1 | . | TRBV18 | . | TGTGCCAGCTCAACGGGACGGTCCAATGAGCAGTTCTTC | CASSTGRSNEQFF
TRBJ2-2 | many | TRBV7-2 | . | TGTGCCAGCAGCGCCCCCGCGGTGTTCACCGGGGAGCTGTTTTTT | CASSAPAVFTGELFF
TRBJ2-3 | many | TRBV7-8 | TRBD2 | TGTGCCAGCAGCTTAGGGGGACTAGCGGTGGGAACAGATACGCAGTATTTT | CASSLGGLAVGTDTQYF
TRBJ2-1 | many | TRBV7-2 | . | TGTGCCAGCAGCACCCCCGGTGGCTACAATGAGCAGTTCTTC | CASSTPGGYNEQFF
TRBJ2-5 | many | TRBV7-2 | TRBD1 | TGTGCCAGCAGCTCATACAGGGGGCCCACGGGGACCCAGTACTTC | CASSSYRGPTGTQYF
TRBJ1-2 | many | TRBV7-2 | . | TGTGCCAGCAGTCAGGGGCAAAACTATGGCTACACCTTC | CASSQGQNYGYTF
TRBJ2-5 | . | TRBV12-3/TRBV12-4 | . | TGTGCCAGCAGTTCCAAGGGGGTAGCAGAGACCCAGTACTTC | CASSSKGVAETQYF
TRBJ2-5 | many | TRBV2 | TRBD1 | TGTGCCGGAGGGACAGGAGGGATTGAGACCCAGTACTTC | CAGGTGGIETQYF
TRBJ1-2 | many | TRBV7-2 | . | TGTGCCAGCAGCCCCGACAAAGGATTAGGCTACACCTTC | CASSPDKGLGYTF
TRBJ2-3 | many | TRBV7-2 | TRBD1 | TGTGCCAGCAGCTTTAAGGGGACAGGGAGTTTCGCAGATACGCAGTATTTT | CASSFKGTGSFADTQYF
TRBJ2-3 | many | TRBV7-2 | TRBD2 | TGTGCCAGCAGTTCTCAAACCGGGACTAGCGGGAGTACGCAGTATTTT | CASSSQTGTSGSTQYF
TRBJ1-6 | many | TRBV7-2 | . | TGTGCCAGCAGCTCCCAGGGAGTAGGTTCACCCCTCCACTTT | CASSSQGVGSPLHF
TRBJ2-7 | few | TRBV7-9 | TRBD1 | TGTGCCAGCAGCTTAAACAGGGGCTCCTACGAGCAGTACTTC | CASSLNRGSYEQYF
TRBJ1-1 | many | TRBV28 | . | TGTGCCAGCAGCCTCCTCCTCGGGGTAGGGACTGAAGCTTTCTTT | CASSLLLGVGTEAFF
TRBJ2-1 | few | TRBV7-2 | . | TGTGCCAGCAGCTTAGCCGCCACTTCGCGGAGCCTCTCCTACAATGAGCAGTTCTTC | CASSLAATSRSLSYNEQFF
TRBJ1-2 | few | TRBV7-3 | . | TGTGCCAGCAGCCTGAACCCAGGGGACCATGGCTACACCTTC | CASSLNPGDHGYTF
TRBJ2-5 | few | TRBV20-1 | TRBD1 | TGCAGTGCTAGAGTTGGACAGGGTGGAACCTGGCAAGAGACCCAGTACTTC | CSARVGQGGTWQETQYF
TRBJ1-4 | . | TRBV20-1 | . | TGCAGTGCTCCAAGTGCCGGGACATTGGGTGAAAAACTGTTTTTT | CSAPSAGTLGEKLFF
TRBJ1-1 | many | TRBV12-5 | . | TGTGCTAGTGATGGCCCGGGGGGCACTGAAGCTTTCTTT | CASDGPGGTEAFF
TRBJ2-1 | many | TRBV27 | TRBD2 | TGTGCCAGCACGACCGGGCTAGCGGGGGATGTGCAGTTCTTC | CASTTGLAGDVQFF
TRBJ2-5 | many | TRBV20-1 | TRBD1 | TGCAGTGCCTCGATCCTGGACAGGGGGCCAGAGACCCAGTACTTC | CSASILDRGPETQYF
TRBJ2-5 | . | TRBV28 | TRBD1 | TGTGCCAGCAGTAGGGGACAGGGGGCTTTGAAGACCCAGTACTTC | CASSRGQGALKTQYF
TRBJ1-6 | few | TRBV6-6 | . | TGTGCCAGCAGTTCCGGGACCGGGAGAGTGAATTCACCCCTCCACTTT | CASSSGTGRVNSPLHF
TRBJ2-7 | few | TRBV7-2 | . | TGTGCCAGCAGACCTCCGGGAACTAGCTCCTACGAGCAGTACTTC | CASRPPGTSSYEQYF
TRBJ2-7 | many | TRBV19 | . | TGTGCCAGTAGTTCAGGGTTCCACGAGCAGTACTTC | CASSSGFHEQYF
TRBJ2-1 | many | TRBV6-2/TRBV6-3 | . | TGTGCCAGCAGTCCCGACAGAAACAATGAGCAGTTCTTC | CASSPDRNNEQFF
TRBJ1-6 | . | TRBV27 | TRBD1 | TGTGCCAGCAGTAACCGACAGGGGGCTAATTCACCCCTCCACTTT | CASSNRQGANSPLHF